This TCR beta chain was sequenced during a study of T cells in Graves' hyperthyroidism and ophthalmopathy (dated by TCRdb to between 2018 and 2020). Background on the whole study: Peripheral blood was collected at initial diagnosis, before any treatment. TCR V-J signatures able to tell the groups apart were searched for in a discovery cohort of about a hundred patients, of whom about 40 had Graves' ophthalmopathy and around 57 had stable Graves' hyperthyroidism. Prospective prediction of ophthalmopathy was tested in an independent validation cohort consisting of fewer than 20 hyperthyroidism patients and some 15 patients who later progressed to ophthalmopathy. After blood sampling, hyperthyroidism patients were treated with methimazole at a starting dose of 30 mg daily, and ophthalmopathy patients were treated with high-dose intravenous methylprednisolone. Thyroid tissue and blood T-cell repertoires from six Graves' hyperthyroidism patients were also compared in the study. The 100 discovery patients were randomly split 7:3 into training and test sets. TCR Vbeta CDR3 sequencing of 120 to 150 peripheral blood samples (43 ophthalmopathy, about 80 hyperthyroidism and about 17 progressor patients) is reported in the paper. Study-level results and caveats: During validation, the model predicted progression to ophthalmopathy a median of approximately 6.5 months ahead of onset, with more than 55% sensitivity and less than 85% specificity. A model built on a 13 V-J signature distinguished ophthalmopathy from stable hyperthyroidism, reaching roughly 88% sensitivity and 81% to 83% specificity in cross-validation and 80%/75% in testing. No statistical method was used to fix the sample size in advance, and group allocation was not hidden from the investigators. Most expanded thyroid clonotypes (frequency above 0.001) were also detected in blood, suggesting blood repertoires may reflect thyroid immune responses.

Graves' hyperthyroidism was defined as stable when no progression to ophthalmopathy occurred over 18 months of follow-up. Hyperthyroidism patients were aged 18 to 65 years and newly diagnosed, with disease duration of less than 2 months. Patients with uncontrolled infections, other autoimmune diseases, pregnancy or lactation were excluded. Diagnoses relied on clinical symptoms, serum thyroxine and TRAb, thyroid ultrasound and orbital computed tomography. PBMCs were isolated from about 9 ml of fresh peripheral blood by Ficoll-Paque density gradient centrifugation. Total RNA was extracted with Trizol reagent, and quality was checked on an Agilent 2100 Bioanalyzer. Amplification of TCR beta CDR3 regions was carried out from RNA transcripts. A first-round RT-PCR of the TCR CDR3 used the HTBI primer set with the Qiagen OneStep RT-PCR kit. Libraries were constructed in a second round of multiplex PCR, after which size selection and purification were carried out. Libraries were sequenced paired-end with 100 bp reads on an Illumina HiSeq2000. The study's processing was this. Raw data were processed with SOAPnuke, discarding reads with adapters, uncalled bases, mean Phred below 15, or no exact constant-primer or identifier match. High-quality paired reads were merged with COPE v1.2.5, and unique nucleotide sequences were defined as clonotypes. MiTCR v1.1 was used to align the clonotypes against IMGT TRBV, TRBD and TRBJ reference segments. The analysis included only V-J combinations with a frequency above 0.0001, which together covered 99% to 99.2% of the repertoires. The TCS score was defined as the ratio of F50 (clonal expansion) to E x V (chaos), calculated using BLOSUM62-based TCRdist between CDR3 peptides within each V-J. Welch's t-statistics and random forest reduced around 520 V-J features to 13, which were used in a naive Bayes classifier (R e1071). Using fastp trimming at Q25 and MiXCR clonotype assembly, TCRdb reanalyzed the public sequencing data and kept in-frame beta chains. Identical CDR3 protein sequences are pooled into one entry, listed with their most common genes and DNA. Clone size and V and J calls follow TCRdb, not the original study. The table for this sample lists about 200,000 distinct CDR3 sequences; 17% of them were counted only once. The ten biggest clones cover approximately 46% of the sample.

V has 5 bases trimmed and J has 5 bases trimmed; junction bases matching no gene number 10. Inclusive of the bounding cysteine and phenylalanine, the CDR3 is 15 residues long. Of the read, only the CDR3 DNA is kept; its 45 bases are in frame from base 1. The germline V gene encodes CDR1 SEHNR and CDR2 FQNEAQ (reference sequence). This clonotype was counted many times. Its antigen remains unidentified. No per-base quality is available; no much larger clone lies one base away. Recombination linked TRBV7-9 to TRBJ2-7; TRBD2 agrees with 9 junctional bases. This clonotype was obtained from a man aged 50 or older with Graves' hyperthyroidism. Input material: blood. The nucleotide sequence reads TGTGCCAGCAGCCACTATATAGCGGGAGAGAACGAGCAGTACTTC. It translates to CASSHYIAGENEQYF.